The rows below give T cell receptor beta chains drawn from one sample of a study of blood T cell repertoires in COVID-19. The repertoire was sequenced with immunoSEQ multiplex PCR; TCRdb's copy has only in-frame clones and lacks some. Here the sample spans some 94,000 clones, over 70% being singletons. Sequencing was carried out using peripheral blood. These receptors originate from a human donor in a cohort sampled during active COVID-19. Each CDR3 is given with its conserved first and last residue. The D gene is left open where the match is weak. Clone size, where shown, is once, few, many, or a class for clones that have expanded.

v_gene: TRBV28
j_gene: TRBJ1-5
abundance: .
d_gene: TRBD1
CDR3aa: CASSLGQGSQPQHF
CDR3nt: TGTGCCAGCAGTTTAGGACAGGGGAGTCAGCCCCAGCATTTT

v_gene: TRBV5-6
j_gene: TRBJ2-7
abundance: few
d_gene: TRBD1
CDR3aa: CASSLRTGAVSYEQYF
CDR3nt: TGTGCCAGCAGCCTACGGACAGGGGCCGTCTCCTACGAGCAGTACTTC

v_gene: TRBV18
j_gene: TRBJ2-2
abundance: .
d_gene: .
CDR3aa: CASSPPGQNTGELFF
CDR3nt: TGTGCCAGCTCACCTCCGGGACAGAACACCGGGGAGCTGTTTTTT

v_gene: TRBV18
j_gene: TRBJ1-1
abundance: .
d_gene: .
CDR3aa: CASSRLGESAEAFF
CDR3nt: TGTGCCAGCTCACGACTCGGAGAGTCCGCTGAAGCTTTCTTT

v_gene: TRBV3-1/TRBV3-2
j_gene: TRBJ1-5
abundance: .
d_gene: .
CDR3aa: CASSQGLQPQHF
CDR3nt: TGTGCCAGCAGCCAAGGTTTACAGCCCCAGCATTTT

v_gene: TRBV6-5
j_gene: TRBJ2-7
abundance: few
d_gene: TRBD2
CDR3aa: CASSVSGAYEQYF
CDR3nt: TGTGCCAGCAGCGTTAGCGGGGCCTACGAGCAGTACTTC

v_gene: TRBV20-1
j_gene: TRBJ2-1
abundance: .
d_gene: TRBD2
CDR3aa: CSASVAGPYNEQFF
CDR3nt: TGCAGTGCTAGTGTAGCGGGACCCTACAATGAGCAGTTCTTC

v_gene: TRBV11-2
j_gene: TRBJ2-7
abundance: .
d_gene: TRBD2
CDR3aa: CASSLAGRSYEQYF
CDR3nt: TGTGCCAGCAGTCTAGCGGGCCGCTCCTACGAGCAGTACTTC

v_gene: TRBV7-2
j_gene: TRBJ2-5
abundance: .
d_gene: .
CDR3aa: CASSFDSTTARQDGHF
CDR3nt: TGTGCCAGCAGCTTTGATAGCACGACCGCGCGACAGGATGGTCACTTC

v_gene: TRBV13
j_gene: TRBJ2-2
abundance: .
d_gene: .
CDR3aa: CASSLGRGGELFF
CDR3nt: TGTGCCAGCAGCTTGGGGAGAGGCGGGGAGCTGTTTTTT

v_gene: TRBV6-2/TRBV6-3
j_gene: TRBJ2-3
abundance: .
d_gene: TRBD2
CDR3aa: CASSLGRSGRAVSLTDTQYF
CDR3nt: TGTGCCAGCAGTTTGGGACGGAGCGGGAGGGCCGTTTCATTGACAGATACGCAGTATTTT

v_gene: TRBV29-1
j_gene: TRBJ2-1
abundance: .
d_gene: .
CDR3aa: CSVDNWQNEQFF
CDR3nt: TGCAGCGTTGATAATTGGCAGAATGAGCAGTTCTTC

v_gene: TRBV5-1
j_gene: TRBJ2-1
abundance: .
d_gene: TRBD2
CDR3aa: CASSPSSGGDNEQFF
CDR3nt: TGCGCCAGCAGCCCATCTAGCGGAGGGGACAATGAGCAGTTCTTC

v_gene: TRBV6-6
j_gene: TRBJ1-5
abundance: .
d_gene: .
CDR3aa: CASSPATGNLLQPQHF
CDR3nt: TGTGCCAGCAGTCCAGCTACAGGGAATCTACTTCAGCCCCAGCATTTT

v_gene: TRBV6-1
j_gene: TRBJ2-7
abundance: .
d_gene: .
CDR3aa: CASSEMAFGQPGREQYF
CDR3nt: TGTGCCAGCAGTGAAATGGCGTTTGGACAGCCGGGACGGGAGCAGTACTTC

v_gene: TRBV28
j_gene: TRBJ2-1
abundance: .
d_gene: .
CDR3aa: CASGSYNEQFF
CDR3nt: TGTGCCAGCGGGAGTTACAATGAGCAGTTCTTC

v_gene: TRBV7-6
j_gene: TRBJ1-3
abundance: .
d_gene: .
CDR3aa: CASSLVGREYGNTIYF
CDR3nt: TGTGCCAGCAGCTTAGTAGGCAGGGAATATGGAAACACCATATATTTT

v_gene: TRBV12-3/TRBV12-4
j_gene: TRBJ2-4
abundance: .
d_gene: .
CDR3aa: CASTSGTHGRYF
CDR3nt: TGTGCCAGCACCTCCGGGACACACGGCAGGTACTTC

v_gene: TRBV27
j_gene: TRBJ1-5
abundance: few
d_gene: TRBD1
CDR3aa: CASSLQGGNQPQHF
CDR3nt: TGTGCCAGCAGTTTACAGGGGGGCAATCAGCCCCAGCATTTT

v_gene: TRBV6-5
j_gene: TRBJ1-5
abundance: .
d_gene: TRBD1
CDR3aa: CASSPRDRGDQPQHF
CDR3nt: TGTGCCAGCAGTCCCCGGGACAGGGGGGACCAGCCCCAGCATTTT

v_gene: TRBV5-1
j_gene: TRBJ2-2
abundance: .
d_gene: .
CDR3aa: CASSPRGEENTGELFF
CDR3nt: TGCGCCAGCAGCCCCCGGGGAGAGGAAAACACCGGGGAGCTGTTTTTT

v_gene: TRBV30
j_gene: TRBJ2-5
abundance: .
d_gene: TRBD2
CDR3aa: CAWSEMLAGSFRAQYF
CDR3nt: TGTGCCTGGAGTGAGATGTTAGCGGGGTCTTTTAGGGCCCAGTACTTC

v_gene: TRBV2
j_gene: TRBJ1-6
abundance: .
d_gene: TRBD1
CDR3aa: CASSEDRGYDSPLHF
CDR3nt: TGTGCCAGCAGTGAGGACAGGGGATACGATTCACCCCTCCACTTT

v_gene: TRBV28
j_gene: TRBJ2-1
abundance: .
d_gene: TRBD1
CDR3aa: CASSPPQGEYNEQFF
CDR3nt: TGTGCCAGCAGTCCCCCACAGGGGGAGTACAATGAGCAGTTCTTC

v_gene: TRBV5-1
j_gene: TRBJ2-5
abundance: .
d_gene: .
CDR3aa: CASSLGLQETQYF
CDR3nt: TGCGCCAGCAGCTTGGGACTCCAAGAGACCCAGTACTTC

v_gene: TRBV24-1
j_gene: TRBJ2-1
abundance: .
d_gene: TRBD2
CDR3aa: CATSDPISGRGYNEQFF
CDR3nt: TGTGCCACCAGTGACCCTATTAGCGGGAGGGGGTACAATGAGCAGTTCTTC

v_gene: TRBV28
j_gene: TRBJ1-4
abundance: .
d_gene: .
CDR3aa: CASSLRTRQEKLFF
CDR3nt: TGTGCCAGCAGTTTAAGGACCCGACAGGAAAAACTGTTTTTT

v_gene: TRBV7-9
j_gene: TRBJ1-6
abundance: .
d_gene: .
CDR3aa: CASSGTSQGTPLHF
CDR3nt: TGTGCCAGCAGCGGGACGTCCCAGGGGACACCCCTCCACTTT

v_gene: TRBV11-3
j_gene: TRBJ2-7
abundance: once
d_gene: TRBD2
CDR3aa: CASSLEAGGGYEQYF
CDR3nt: TGTGCCAGCAGCTTAGAAGCGGGAGGTGGGTACGAGCAGTACTTC

v_gene: TRBV30
j_gene: TRBJ2-1
abundance: .
d_gene: .
CDR3aa: CAWSPRNEQFF
CDR3nt: TGTGCCTGGAGTCCCCGGAATGAGCAGTTCTTC

v_gene: TRBV28
j_gene: TRBJ2-4
abundance: few
d_gene: .
CDR3aa: CASLRGGESNIQYF
CDR3nt: TGTGCCAGTCTTCGAGGAGGGGAGTCGAACATTCAGTACTTC

v_gene: TRBV10-1
j_gene: TRBJ1-1
abundance: .
d_gene: .
CDR3aa: CASSESGLSTEAFF
CDR3nt: TGCGCCAGCAGTGAGTCCGGACTGAGCACTGAAGCTTTCTTT

v_gene: TRBV30
j_gene: TRBJ2-1
abundance: .
d_gene: TRBD2
CDR3aa: CAWTIKGGPNEQFF
CDR3nt: TGTGCCTGGACCATAAAGGGAGGGCCGAATGAGCAGTTCTTC

v_gene: TRBV28
j_gene: TRBJ1-4
abundance: .
d_gene: .
CDR3aa: CASSSPSEKLFF
CDR3nt: TGTGCCAGCAGTTCCCCCTCCGAAAAACTGTTTTTT

v_gene: TRBV7-3
j_gene: TRBJ2-5
abundance: .
d_gene: TRBD1
CDR3aa: CASSLTGTGETQYF
CDR3nt: TGTGCCAGCAGCTTAACTGGGACAGGGGAGACCCAGTACTTC

v_gene: TRBV27
j_gene: TRBJ2-2
abundance: .
d_gene: .
CDR3aa: CASSHARGGKDTGELFF
CDR3nt: TGTGCCAGCAGCCATGCTAGAGGCGGGAAGGACACCGGGGAGCTGTTTTTT

v_gene: TRBV23-1
j_gene: TRBJ2-1
abundance: .
d_gene: TRBD1
CDR3aa: CACKAGQGNNEQFF
CDR3nt: TGCGCCTGCAAGGCGGGACAGGGCAACAATGAGCAGTTCTTC

v_gene: TRBV7-9
j_gene: TRBJ2-2
abundance: .
d_gene: TRBD2
CDR3aa: CASSPLAGRGGELFF
CDR3nt: TGTGCCAGCAGCCCACTAGCGGGAAGGGGCGGGGAGCTGTTTTTT

v_gene: TRBV19
j_gene: TRBJ2-7
abundance: .
d_gene: .
CDR3aa: CASSMGRGDEQYF
CDR3nt: TGTGCCAGTAGTATGGGTCGGGGTGACGAGCAGTACTTC

v_gene: TRBV28
j_gene: TRBJ2-1
abundance: once
d_gene: .
CDR3aa: CASSGYNEQFF
CDR3nt: TGTGCCAGCAGCGGCTACAATGAGCAGTTCTTC

v_gene: TRBV24-1
j_gene: TRBJ2-5
abundance: once
d_gene: TRBD2
CDR3aa: CATRGGGQETQYF
CDR3nt: TGTGCCACCAGAGGCGGGGGACAAGAGACCCAGTACTTC

v_gene: TRBV5-1
j_gene: TRBJ1-2
abundance: .
d_gene: TRBD1
CDR3aa: CASSFGQGVSGYTF
CDR3nt: TGCGCCAGCAGCTTTGGACAGGGAGTGAGTGGCTACACCTTC

v_gene: TRBV2
j_gene: TRBJ1-1
abundance: once
d_gene: TRBD1
CDR3aa: CASSQQGAGTEAFF
CDR3nt: TGTGCCAGCAGTCAACAGGGGGCGGGCACTGAAGCTTTCTTT

v_gene: TRBV19
j_gene: TRBJ1-2
abundance: .
d_gene: .
CDR3aa: CASSRDGGNYGYTF
CDR3nt: TGTGCCAGTAGTCGGGATGGTGGCAACTATGGCTACACCTTC

v_gene: TRBV6-4
j_gene: TRBJ1-2
abundance: .
d_gene: TRBD1
CDR3aa: CASSPDRGLGYTF
CDR3nt: TGTGCCAGCAGCCCCGACAGGGGGCTTGGCTACACCTTC

v_gene: TRBV7-9
j_gene: TRBJ1-1
abundance: few
d_gene: TRBD1
CDR3aa: CASSLQGVYTEAFF
CDR3nt: TGTGCCAGCAGCTTACAGGGGGTATACACTGAAGCTTTCTTT

v_gene: TRBV3-1/TRBV3-2
j_gene: TRBJ1-6
abundance: once
d_gene: .
CDR3aa: CASSQGLEGRPLHF
CDR3nt: TGTGCCAGCAGCCAGGGACTCGAGGGAAGGCCCCTCCACTTT

v_gene: TRBV4-2
j_gene: TRBJ2-5
abundance: .
d_gene: TRBD2
CDR3aa: CASSQDNGREGQETQYF
CDR3nt: TGTGCCAGCAGCCAAGATAACGGGCGGGAGGGCCAAGAGACCCAGTACTTC

v_gene: TRBV28
j_gene: TRBJ2-7
abundance: .
d_gene: .
CDR3aa: CASSSRDFYEQYF
CDR3nt: TGTGCCAGCAGTTCCAGGGATTTCTACGAGCAGTACTTC